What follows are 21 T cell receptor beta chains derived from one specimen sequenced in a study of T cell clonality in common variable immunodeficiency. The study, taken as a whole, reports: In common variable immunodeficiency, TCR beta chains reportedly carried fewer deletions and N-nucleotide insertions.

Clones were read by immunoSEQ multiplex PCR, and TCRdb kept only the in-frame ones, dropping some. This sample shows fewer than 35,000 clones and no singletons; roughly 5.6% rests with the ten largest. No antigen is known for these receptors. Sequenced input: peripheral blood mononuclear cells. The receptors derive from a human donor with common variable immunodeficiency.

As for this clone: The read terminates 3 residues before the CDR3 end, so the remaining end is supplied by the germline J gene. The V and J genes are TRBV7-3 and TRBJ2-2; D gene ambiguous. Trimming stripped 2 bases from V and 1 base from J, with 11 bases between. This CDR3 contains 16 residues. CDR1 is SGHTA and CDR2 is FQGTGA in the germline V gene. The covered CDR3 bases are TGTGCCAGCAGCTTATTCGGTACAGTGAACACCGGGGAG. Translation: CASSLFGTVNTGE. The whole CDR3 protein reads CASSLFGTVNTGELFF.

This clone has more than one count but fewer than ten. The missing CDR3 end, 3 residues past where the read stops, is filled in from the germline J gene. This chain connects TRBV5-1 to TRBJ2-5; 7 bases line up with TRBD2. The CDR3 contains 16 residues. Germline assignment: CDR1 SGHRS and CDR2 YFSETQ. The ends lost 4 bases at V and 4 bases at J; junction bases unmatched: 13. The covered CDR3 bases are TGCGCCAGCAGCCCCCAGGCGGGGGAACGCGGAGAGACC. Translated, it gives CASSPQAGERGET. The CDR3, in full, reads CASSPQAGERGETQYF.

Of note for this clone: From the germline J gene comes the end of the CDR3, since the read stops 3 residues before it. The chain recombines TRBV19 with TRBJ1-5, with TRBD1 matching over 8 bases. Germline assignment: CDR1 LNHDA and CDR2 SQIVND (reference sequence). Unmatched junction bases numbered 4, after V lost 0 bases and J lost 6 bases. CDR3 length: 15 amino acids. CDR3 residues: CASSIDDRGGQPQHF. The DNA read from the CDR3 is TGTGCCAGTAGTATAGACGACAGGGGAGGTCAGCCC. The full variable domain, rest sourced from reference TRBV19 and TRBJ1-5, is DGGITQSPKYLFRKEGQNVTLSCEQNLNHDAMYWYRQDPGQGLRLIYYSQIVNDFQKGDIAEGYSVSREKKESFPLTVTSAQKNPTAFYLCASSIDDRGGQPQHFGDGTRLSIL.

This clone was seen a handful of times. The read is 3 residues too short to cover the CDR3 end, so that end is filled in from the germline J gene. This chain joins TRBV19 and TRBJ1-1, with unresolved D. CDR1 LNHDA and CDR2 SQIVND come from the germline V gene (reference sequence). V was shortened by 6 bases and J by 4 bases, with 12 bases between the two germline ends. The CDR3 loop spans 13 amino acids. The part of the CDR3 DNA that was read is TGTGCCAGTAGGGGCTCTCTGGTCACTGAA. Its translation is CASRGSLVTE. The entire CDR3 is CASRGSLVTEAFF.

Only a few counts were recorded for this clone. CDR3 amino acids: CSARETRYSQDQPQHF. CDR3 DNA (partial): TGCAGTGCTAGAGAGACCCGGTACAGCCAAGATCAGCCC. The chain links TRBV20-1 to TRBJ1-5; D gene unclear. Read coverage stops 3 residues before the CDR3 terminus; the germline J gene supplies the remainder. The CDR3 contains 16 residues. The germline gives CDR1 DFQATT, CDR2 SNEGSKA (reference sequence). The V end lost 0 bases, the J end lost 5 bases, and 17 bases lay between the germline ends.

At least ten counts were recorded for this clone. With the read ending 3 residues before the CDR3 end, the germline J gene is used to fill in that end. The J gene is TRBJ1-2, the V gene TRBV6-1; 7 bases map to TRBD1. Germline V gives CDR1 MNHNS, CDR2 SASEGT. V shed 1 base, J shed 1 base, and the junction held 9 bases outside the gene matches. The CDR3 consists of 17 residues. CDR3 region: CASSEDFSRDSNYGYTF. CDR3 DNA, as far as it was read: TGTGCCAGCAGTGAAGACTTTAGCCGGGACAGTAACTATGGC.

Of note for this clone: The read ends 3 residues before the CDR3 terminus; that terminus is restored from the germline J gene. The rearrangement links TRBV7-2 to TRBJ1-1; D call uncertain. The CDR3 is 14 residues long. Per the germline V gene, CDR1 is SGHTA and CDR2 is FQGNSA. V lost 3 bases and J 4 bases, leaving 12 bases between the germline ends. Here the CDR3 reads CASSFGSDSTEAFF. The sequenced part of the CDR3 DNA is TGTGCCAGCAGCTTCGGGTCGGATAGCACTGAA.

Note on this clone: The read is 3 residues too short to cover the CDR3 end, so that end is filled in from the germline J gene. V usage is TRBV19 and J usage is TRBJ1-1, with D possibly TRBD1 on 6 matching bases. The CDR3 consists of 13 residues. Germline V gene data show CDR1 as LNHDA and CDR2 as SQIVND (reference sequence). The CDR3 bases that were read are TGTGCCAGTAGTATGATGCCAGGGGTAGGA. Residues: CASSMMPGVG. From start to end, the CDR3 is CASSMMPGVGAFF.

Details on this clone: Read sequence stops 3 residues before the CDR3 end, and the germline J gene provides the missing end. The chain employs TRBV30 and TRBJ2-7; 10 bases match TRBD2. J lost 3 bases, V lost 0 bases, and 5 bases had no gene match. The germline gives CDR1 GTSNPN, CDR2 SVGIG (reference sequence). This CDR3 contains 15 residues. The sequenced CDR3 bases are TGTGCCTGGAGTGTACGCCTAGCGGGGGACTACGAG. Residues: CAWSVRLAGDYE. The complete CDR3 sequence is CAWSVRLAGDYEQYF.

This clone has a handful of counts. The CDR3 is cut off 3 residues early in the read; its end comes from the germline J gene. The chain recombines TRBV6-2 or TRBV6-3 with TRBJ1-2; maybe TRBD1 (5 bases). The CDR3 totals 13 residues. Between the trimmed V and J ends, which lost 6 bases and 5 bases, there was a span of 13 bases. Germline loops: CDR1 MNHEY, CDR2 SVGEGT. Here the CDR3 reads CASSQTVLYGYTF. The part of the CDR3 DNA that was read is TGTGCCAGCAGCCAGACAGTCCTTTATGGC.

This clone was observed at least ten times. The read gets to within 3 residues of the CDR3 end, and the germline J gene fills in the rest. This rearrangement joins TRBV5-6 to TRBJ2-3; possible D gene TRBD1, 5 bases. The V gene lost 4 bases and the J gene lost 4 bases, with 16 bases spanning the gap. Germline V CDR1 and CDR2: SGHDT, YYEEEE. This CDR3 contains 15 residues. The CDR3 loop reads CASSLFRTNPDTQYF. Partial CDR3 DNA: TGTGCCAGCAGCCTATTCAGGACAAACCCAGATACG.

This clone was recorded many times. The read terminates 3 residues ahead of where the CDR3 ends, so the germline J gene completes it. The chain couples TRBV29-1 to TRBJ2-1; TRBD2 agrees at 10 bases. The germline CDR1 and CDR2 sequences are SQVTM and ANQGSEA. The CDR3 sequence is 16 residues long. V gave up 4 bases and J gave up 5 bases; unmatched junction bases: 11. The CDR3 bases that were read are TGCAGCGTTGTTCCTAGCGGGGGCCACTGGAACAATGAG. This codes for CSVVPSGGHWNNE. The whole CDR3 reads CSVVPSGGHWNNEQFF.

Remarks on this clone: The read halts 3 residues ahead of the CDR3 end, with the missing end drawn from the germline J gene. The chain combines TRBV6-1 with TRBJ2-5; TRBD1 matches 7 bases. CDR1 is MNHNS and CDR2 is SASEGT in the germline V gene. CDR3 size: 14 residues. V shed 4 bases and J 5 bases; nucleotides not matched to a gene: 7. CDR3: CASSGNRGSETQYF. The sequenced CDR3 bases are TGTGCCAGCAGTGGAAACAGGGGCTCGGAGACC.

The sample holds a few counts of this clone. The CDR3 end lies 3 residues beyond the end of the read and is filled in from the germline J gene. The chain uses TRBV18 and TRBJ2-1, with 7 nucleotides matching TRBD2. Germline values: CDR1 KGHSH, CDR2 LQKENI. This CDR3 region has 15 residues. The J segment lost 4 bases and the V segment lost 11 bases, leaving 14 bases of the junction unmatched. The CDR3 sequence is CAGLWSGGKYNEQFF. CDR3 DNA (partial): TGTGCCGGATTATGGTCGGGGGGAAAGTACAATGAG.

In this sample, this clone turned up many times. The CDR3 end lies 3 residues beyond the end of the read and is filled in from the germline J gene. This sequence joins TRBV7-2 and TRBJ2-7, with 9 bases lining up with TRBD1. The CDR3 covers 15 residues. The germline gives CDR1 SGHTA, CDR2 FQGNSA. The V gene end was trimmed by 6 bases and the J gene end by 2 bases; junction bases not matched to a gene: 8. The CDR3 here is CASRSQQGAPYEQYF. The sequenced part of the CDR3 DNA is TGTGCCAGCAGATCTCAACAGGGGGCTCCCTACGAG.

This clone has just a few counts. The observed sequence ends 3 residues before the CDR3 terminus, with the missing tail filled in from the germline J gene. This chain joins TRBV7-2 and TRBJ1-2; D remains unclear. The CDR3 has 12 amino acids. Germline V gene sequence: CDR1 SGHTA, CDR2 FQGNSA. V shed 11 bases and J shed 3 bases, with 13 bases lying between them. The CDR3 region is CARRGFDYGYTF. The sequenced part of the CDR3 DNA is TGTGCCCGGCGGGGATTCGACTATGGC. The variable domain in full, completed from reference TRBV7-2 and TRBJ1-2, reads GAGVSQSPSNKVTEKGKDVELRCDPISGHTALYWYRQSLGQGLEFLIYFQGNSAPDKSGLPSDRFSAERTGGSVSTLTIQRTQQEDSAVYLCARRGFDYGYTFGSGTRLTVV.

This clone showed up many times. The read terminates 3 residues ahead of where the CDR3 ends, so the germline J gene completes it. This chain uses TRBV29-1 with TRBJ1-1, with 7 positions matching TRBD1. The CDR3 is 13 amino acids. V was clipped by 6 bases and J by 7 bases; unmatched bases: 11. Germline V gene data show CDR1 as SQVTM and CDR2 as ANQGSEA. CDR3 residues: CSVRQGGQGEAFF. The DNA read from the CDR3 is TGCAGCGTAAGACAGGGTGGGCAGGGTGAA.

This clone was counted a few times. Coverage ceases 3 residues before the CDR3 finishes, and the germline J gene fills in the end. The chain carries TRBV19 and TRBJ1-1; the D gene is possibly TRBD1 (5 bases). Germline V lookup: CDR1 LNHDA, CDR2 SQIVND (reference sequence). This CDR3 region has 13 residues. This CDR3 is CASSLGADSGAFF. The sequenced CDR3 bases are TGTGCCAGTAGTTTAGGGGCGGATTCGGGG.

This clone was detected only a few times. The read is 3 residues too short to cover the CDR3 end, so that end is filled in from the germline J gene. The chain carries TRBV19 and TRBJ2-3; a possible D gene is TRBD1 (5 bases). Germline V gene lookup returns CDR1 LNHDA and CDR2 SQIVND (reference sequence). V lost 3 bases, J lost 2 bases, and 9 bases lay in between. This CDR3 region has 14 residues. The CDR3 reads CASSISRDTDTQYF. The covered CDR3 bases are TGTGCCAGTAGTATCTCCAGGGACACAGATACG.

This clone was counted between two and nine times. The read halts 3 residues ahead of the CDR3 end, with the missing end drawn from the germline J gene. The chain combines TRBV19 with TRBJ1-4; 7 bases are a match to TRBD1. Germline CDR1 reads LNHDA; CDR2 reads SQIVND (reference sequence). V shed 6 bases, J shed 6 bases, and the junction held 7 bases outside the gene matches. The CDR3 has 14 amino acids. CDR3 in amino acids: CASRSHDRDEKLFF. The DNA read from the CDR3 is TGTGCCAGTAGGTCCCACGACAGGGATGAAAAA.

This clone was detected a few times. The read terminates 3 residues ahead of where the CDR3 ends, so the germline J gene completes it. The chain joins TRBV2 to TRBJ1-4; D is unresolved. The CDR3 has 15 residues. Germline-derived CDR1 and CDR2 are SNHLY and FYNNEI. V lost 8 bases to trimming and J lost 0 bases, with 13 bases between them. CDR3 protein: CASRYTEATNEKLFF. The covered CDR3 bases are TGTGCCAGCCGATACACAGAAGCAACTAATGAAAAA.